The 8 T cell receptor beta chains below all came from one sample that was sequenced in a study of T cells after yellow fever vaccination. MiXCR, applied by TCRdb to the 5' RACE reads, yields one record per CDR3 protein. The data hold 300,000 to 400,000 distinct CDR3 sequences, with 7% to 10% observed a single time. Source: PBMCs, taken about 41 days after the first yellow fever vaccination. The receptors were gathered from a man younger than 35 who received the YFV17D yellow fever vaccine.

The V and J genes are TRBV29-1 and TRBJ1-2; D uncertain. V lost 1 base and J lost 8, with 11 bases in between. The CDR3 is 12 amino acids. Germline V gene lookup returns CDR1 SQVTM and CDR2 ANQGSEA. The CDR3, as DNA: TGCAGCGTTGAAGGGTCCGGGCACGGCTACACCTTC. It is translated as CSVEGSGHGYTF.

The V gene is TRBV20-1, the J gene TRBJ2-7; the match to TRBD2 covers 8 bases. This CDR3 comprises 14 residues. CDR1 and CDR2 (germline): DFQATT, SNEGSKA (reference sequence). The V gene end was trimmed by 5 bases and the J gene end by 6 bases; junction bases not matched to a gene: 12. The DNA of the CDR3 is TGCAGTGCTGGCCTCGGGGGGGCCTTTCCCGAGCAGTACTTC. Protein sequence: CSAGLGGAFPEQYF.

This clonotype was seen a handful of times. The chain carries TRBV19 and TRBJ2-1; 12 bases are a match to TRBD2. Trimming removed 5 bases from V and 7 bases from J; junction bases left unmatched: 6. The CDR3 spans 15 residues. Germline V gene lookup returns CDR1 LNHDA and CDR2 SQIVND (reference sequence). The CDR3 is CASSVLAGGLNEQFF. The CDR3 DNA follows: TGTGCCAGTAGTGTACTAGCGGGGGGACTAAATGAGCAGTTCTTC.

This clonotype was picked up many times. The rearrangement links TRBV7-9 to TRBJ2-7; TRBD1 aligns across 7 bases. Looked up from germline, CDR1 is SEHNR and CDR2 is FQNEAQ (reference sequence). V trimming: 3 bases; J trimming: 2 bases; junction bases outside the gene matches: 4. The CDR3 contains 14 residues. The chain's CDR3 is CASSFGQEPYEQYV. Here the CDR3 DNA reads TGTGCCAGCAGCTTTGGACAGGAGCCCTACGAGCAGTACGTC.

The V call is TRBV2, the J call TRBJ2-1, with D perhaps matching TRBD1 (5 bases). Germline CDR1 is SNHLY and CDR2 is FYNNEI. CDR3 length: 13 amino acids. The V end was cut by 3 bases, the J end by 7 bases, with 10 bases between. The CDR3 loop reads CASSDWSGNEQFF. The DNA for the CDR3 is TGTGCCAGCAGTGATTGGTCAGGGAATGAGCAGTTCTTC.

The chain combines TRBV4-1 with TRBJ1-3; 10 bases align to TRBD1. This CDR3 comprises 17 residues. The J segment lost 3 bases and the V segment lost 1 base, leaving 6 bases of the junction unmatched. Germline V gene lookup returns CDR1 MGHRA and CDR2 YSYEKL. CDR3 sequence (DNA): TGCGCCAGCAGCCAAGGACAGGGGGCTGAGGGTGGAAACACCATATATTTT. This translates into CASSQGQGAEGGNTIYF.

The chain couples TRBV5-1 to TRBJ2-3; D gene unclear. In germline, CDR1 is SGHRS, CDR2 YFSETQ. Trimming took 3 bases from V and 1 from J, leaving 12 bases between them. The CDR3 runs to 15 residues. For the CDR3, the DNA is TGCGCCAGCAGCTCCTCGGACCTAGGCACAGATACGCAGTATTTT. This gives the protein CASSSSDLGTDTQYF.

This clonotype came up a few times. This sequence joins TRBV15 and TRBJ1-2; D ambiguous. Germline lookup yields CDR1 LNHNV and CDR2 YYDKDF (reference sequence). The CDR3 spans 13 residues. Trimming left V 5 bases short and J 6 bases short, with 13 bases between. In DNA, the CDR3 is TGTGCCACCAGCTCGGGCCGAGATCATGGCTACACCTTC. It encodes CATSSGRDHGYTF.